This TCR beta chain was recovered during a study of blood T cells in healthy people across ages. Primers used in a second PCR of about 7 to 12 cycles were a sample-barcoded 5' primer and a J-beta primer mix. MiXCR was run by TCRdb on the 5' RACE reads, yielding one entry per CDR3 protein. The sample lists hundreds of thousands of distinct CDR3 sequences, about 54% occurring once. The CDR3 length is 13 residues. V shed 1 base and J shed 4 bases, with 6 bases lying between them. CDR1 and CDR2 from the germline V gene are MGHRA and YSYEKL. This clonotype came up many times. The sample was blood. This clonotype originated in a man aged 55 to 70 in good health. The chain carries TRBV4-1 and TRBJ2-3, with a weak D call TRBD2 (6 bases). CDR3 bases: TGCGCCAGCAGCCAAGCTAGCGCAGATACGCAGTATTTT. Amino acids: CASSQASADTQYF.